A selection of T cell receptor beta chains follows, all from one sample in a study of cytomegalovirus exposure and HLA in healthy donors. Produced via immunoSEQ multiplex PCR; TCRdb's table is partial and in-frame only. The repertoire consists of 130,000 to 150,000 clones, with 70% to 85% occurring once and the leading ten covering around 9.7%. The source material was PBMCs. Receptor source: a woman aged 55-69 years in good health and CMV-seropositive. The CDR3 runs from the conserved cysteine through the conserved F or W. Fields, in order: CDR3 DNA, CDR3 protein, V gene, clone size, J gene, D gene. A D gene is named only where the DNA matches it firmly. Clone sizes are given selectively: once, few, many, or a class where the clone is expanded.

TGCAGCGGGATCTTTCCCGGGACAGAGTACGAGCAGTACTTC CSGIFPGTEYEQYF TRBV29-1 few TRBJ2-7 TRBD1
TGTGCCAGCAGCCCTCGCCCAGGGGAGGGGACTGAAGCTTTCTTT CASSPRPGEGTEAFF TRBV5-4 once TRBJ1-1 NA
TGTGCCAGCAGTTTTCCCGGGAATGAGCAGTTCTTC CASSFPGNEQFF TRBV28 NA TRBJ2-1 NA
TGTGCCTGGAGTGCCACCACCGGGACTAGCCGTGTATTCGAGCAGTTCTTC CAWSATTGTSRVFEQFF TRBV30 NA TRBJ2-1 TRBD2
TGTGCCAGCAGTTACTCGAACAGTATAATCAACAGCCCCCAGCATTTT CASSYSNSIINSPQHF TRBV6-6 few TRBJ1-5 NA
TGTGCCAGCAGCTTAGCCAGGGATGTTTATGGCTACACCTTC CASSLARDVYGYTF TRBV11-2 NA TRBJ1-2 NA
TGTGCCAGCAGTTCCTTCTACGAGCAGTACTTC CASSSFYEQYF TRBV5-6 NA TRBJ2-7 NA
TGTGCCACCAATCGGGGGTCGAACACTGAAGCTTTCTTT CATNRGSNTEAFF TRBV6-5 few TRBJ1-1 NA
TGCAGCGTTGAATACCCTAAACAGGGGGCAGCGGGAGAGACCCAGTACTTC CSVEYPKQGAAGETQYF TRBV29-1 NA TRBJ2-5 TRBD1
TGTGCCAGCAGCCCGAACCCCCGGGGTTACGAGCAGTACTTC CASSPNPRGYEQYF TRBV7-6 NA TRBJ2-7 NA
TGCAGCGGGGGACAGGGGGCTGAGTACGAGCAGTACTTC CSGGQGAEYEQYF TRBV29-1 NA TRBJ2-7 TRBD1
TGCGCCAGCAGCCAAGCCCAGGGGGGTCACTCTGGAAACACCATATATTTT CASSQAQGGHSGNTIYF TRBV4-3 NA TRBJ1-3 TRBD1
TGTGCCAGCAGCCATCCCGTGCGGGAGGTCTCCTACGAGCAGTACTTC CASSHPVREVSYEQYF TRBV4-2 NA TRBJ2-7 TRBD2
TGCGCCAGCAGCCAAAGATGGCCCCAGCGGGAGGGGAATGAGCAGTTCTTC CASSQRWPQREGNEQFF TRBV4-1 NA TRBJ2-1 TRBD2
TGTGCCAGCTCACCGGGGACAGGGCGGGACACTGAAGCTTTCTTT CASSPGTGRDTEAFF TRBV18 once TRBJ1-1 TRBD1
TGTGCCAGCAGGACGGGGAATGAAAAACTGTTTTTT CASRTGNEKLFF TRBV28 NA TRBJ1-4 NA